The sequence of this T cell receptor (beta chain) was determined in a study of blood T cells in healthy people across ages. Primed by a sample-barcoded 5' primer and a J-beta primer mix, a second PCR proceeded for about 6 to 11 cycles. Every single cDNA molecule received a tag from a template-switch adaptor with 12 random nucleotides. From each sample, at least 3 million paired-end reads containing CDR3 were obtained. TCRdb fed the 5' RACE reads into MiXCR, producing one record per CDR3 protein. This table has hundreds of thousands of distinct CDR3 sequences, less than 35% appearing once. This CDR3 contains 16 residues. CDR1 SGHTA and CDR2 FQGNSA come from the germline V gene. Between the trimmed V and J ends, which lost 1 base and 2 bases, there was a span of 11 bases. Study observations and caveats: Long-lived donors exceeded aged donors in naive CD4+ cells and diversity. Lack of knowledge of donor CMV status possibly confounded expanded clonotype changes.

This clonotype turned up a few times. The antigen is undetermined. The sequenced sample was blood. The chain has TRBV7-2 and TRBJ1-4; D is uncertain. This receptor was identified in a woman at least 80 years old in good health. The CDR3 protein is CASSLDGPRTNEKLFF. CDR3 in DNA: TGTGCCAGCAGCTTAGACGGGCCGCGGACTAATGAAAAACTGTTTTTT. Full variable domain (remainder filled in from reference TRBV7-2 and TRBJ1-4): GAGVSQSPSNKVTEKGKDVELRCDPISGHTALYWYRQSLGQGLEFLIYFQGNSAPDKSGLPSDRFSAERTGGSVSTLTIQRTQQEDSAVYLCASSLDGPRTNEKLFFGSGTQLSVL.